This T cell receptor (beta chain) came from a study of Graves' ophthalmopathy and Graves' hyperthyroidism. Details on this clonotype: A much larger clone differs by one base, so this may be a read error.

RNA transcripts yielded amplified TCR beta CDR3 regions. Investigators did first-round RT-PCR with HTBI primers, then second-round multiplex PCR. MiXCR, run by TCRdb on the multiplex PCR reads, gives a single entry per CDR3 protein. This table has 45,000 to 60,000 distinct CDR3 sequences, roughly 46% appearing once. Sequenced sample: peripheral blood. The receptor was derived from an adult woman with Graves' ophthalmopathy.

CDR3 DNA: TGTGCCAGCAGCCAATATCCGCAGGGTAATGAGCAGTCCTTC. It codes for CASSQYPQGNEQSF. This chain links TRBV3-1 with TRBJ2-1; possible D gene TRBD1, 5 bases. The CDR3 length is 14 residues. Looked up from germline, CDR1 is LGHDT and CDR2 is YNNKEL (reference sequence).